This TCR beta chain was profiled in a study of CD8+ T cells in alopecia areata. This clone has only a few counts. Specified treatment: oral pan-JAK inhibitor, 5-10 mg twice daily. Isolation of CD4+ and CD8+ T cells from PBMCs was achieved by sorting. Trimming cost V 5 bases and J 0 bases, with 11 bases left between them. The CDR3 is made up of 15 amino acids. Germline CDR1 reads SEHNR; CDR2 reads FQNEAQ (reference sequence). RNA extraction and reverse transcription yielded cDNA as sequencing template. TCRdb keeps only in-frame clones here, not all; method: immunoSEQ multiplex PCR. The profile covers over 100,000 clones, with about 60% appearing a single time and approximately 12% taken by the ten largest.

This specimen was CD8+ T cells sorted from blood, taken at week 24, from a patient treated with tofacitinib. The chain couples TRBV7-9 to TRBJ1-5; perhaps TRBD1 as D (5 bases). This TCR was recovered from a human donor with alopecia areata. The CDR3 region has the DNA TGTGCCAGCAGCCCATCAAGGGGTAGCAATCAGCCCCAGCATTTT. As protein: CASSPSRGSNQPQHF.